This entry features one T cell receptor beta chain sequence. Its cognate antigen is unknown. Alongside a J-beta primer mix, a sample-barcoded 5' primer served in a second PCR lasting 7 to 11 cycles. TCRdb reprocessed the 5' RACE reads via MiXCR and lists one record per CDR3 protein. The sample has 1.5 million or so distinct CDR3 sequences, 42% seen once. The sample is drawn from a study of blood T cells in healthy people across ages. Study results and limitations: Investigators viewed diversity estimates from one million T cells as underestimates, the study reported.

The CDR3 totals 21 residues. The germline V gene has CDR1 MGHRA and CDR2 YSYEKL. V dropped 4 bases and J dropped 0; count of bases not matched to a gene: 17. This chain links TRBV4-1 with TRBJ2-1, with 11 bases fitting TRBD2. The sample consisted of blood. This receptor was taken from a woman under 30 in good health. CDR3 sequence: CASSPRRLLAGEASSYNEQFF. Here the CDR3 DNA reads TGCGCCAGCAGCCCGAGACGCCTACTAGCGGGAGAGGCGAGCTCCTACAATGAGCAGTTCTTC.